Each of the 23 T cell receptor beta chains below was sequenced from the same sample in a study of OX40 agonist ivuxolimab in advanced cancers. The table came from immunoSEQ multiplex PCR; TCRdb's copy has only in-frame clones and leaves some out. Of some 67,000 clones in the sample, approximately 80% are singletons; the top ten hold 5.5%. The sequences come from CD4+ or CD8+ T cells sorted from blood, collected in a trial of the OX40 agonist ivuxolimab. The receptors were sampled from an adult with an advanced solid tumor such as melanoma, head and neck, liver or kidney cancer.

The chain links TRBV5-6 to TRBJ1-6, with D uncertain. This CDR3 is 13 amino acids long. The V end was cut by 6 bases, the J end by 8 bases, with 12 bases between. From germline, CDR1 is SGHDT and CDR2 YYEEEE. CDR3 loop: CASTPQKDSPLHF. The CDR3 DNA follows: TGTGCCAGCACCCCGCAGAAAGATTCACCCCTCCACTTT.

V and J are TRBV6-5 and TRBJ1-5; no reliable D call. Germline V gene lookup returns CDR1 MNHEY and CDR2 SVGAGI. CDR3 length: 15 residues. V dropped 6 bases and J dropped 1 base, with 13 bases sitting between them. The CDR3 sequence is CASSSGYPSNQPQHF. In DNA, the CDR3 is TGTGCCAGCAGCTCCGGGTACCCGAGCAATCAGCCCCAGCATTTT.

This clone was seen only a few times. The chain employs TRBV19 and TRBJ2-3, with unresolved D. The germline V gene encodes CDR1 LNHDA and CDR2 SQIVND (reference sequence). The V and J ends lost 4 bases and 1 base respectively, with 12 bases between them. There are 15 residues in the CDR3. CDR3 sequence reads: CASSNQRHGTDTQYF. The CDR3 nucleotides read TGTGCCAGTAGTAACCAACGACACGGCACAGATACGCAGTATTTT.

This clone was seen only a few times. This chain connects TRBV27 to TRBJ1-5, with a weak D call TRBD1 (6 bases). This CDR3 spans 14 amino acids. Germline assignment: CDR1 MNHEY and CDR2 SMNVEV (reference sequence). V was shortened by 6 bases and J by 2 bases, with 11 bases between the two germline ends. The CDR3 loop reads CASRLQGGNQPQHF. The CDR3 region has the DNA TGTGCCAGCAGGCTACAGGGCGGCAATCAGCCCCAGCATTTT.

The CDR3 loop is CASSEHRDPKGAFF. CDR3 nucleotide sequence: TGTGCCAGCAGCGAACACCGGGACCCCAAAGGAGCTTTCTTT. This chain links TRBV28 with TRBJ1-1, with D perhaps TRBD1 (5 bases). From germline, CDR1 is MDHEN and CDR2 SYDVKM. There are 14 residues in the CDR3. Trimming removed 6 bases from V and 10 bases from J, with 21 bases in between.

This clone was found once. This sequence joins TRBV5-4 and TRBJ2-2; 9 bases are shared with TRBD1. The germline V gene encodes CDR1 SGHNT and CDR2 YYREEE (reference sequence). This CDR3 has 15 residues. J lost 6 bases, V lost 4 bases, and 7 bases had no gene match. The CDR3 bases are TGTGCCAGCAGCCCCAGACAGGGGGGGTCCGGGGAGCTGTTTTTT. Its translation is CASSPRQGGSGELFF.

A note on this clone: The junction does not match germline at one end; this may be a read error. Other nucleotide sequences in the sample specify the same CDR3. CDR3 residues: CASSLESSGRGTGELFF. As DNA, the CDR3 is TGCGCCAGCAGCTTGGAAAGCAGCGGGAGAGGCACCGGGGAGTTGTTTTTT. The chain employs TRBV5-1 and TRBJ2-2, with 8 nucleotides matching TRBD2. This CDR3 is 17 amino acids long. Germline assignment: CDR1 SGHRS and CDR2 YFSETQ.

The genes are TRBV15 and TRBJ1-2, with TRBD1 matching 11 bases. The V gene end was trimmed by 8 bases and the J gene end by 6 bases; junction bases not matched to a gene: 8. Germline V gene data show CDR1 as LNHNV and CDR2 as YYDKDF (reference sequence). The CDR3 covers 14 residues. CDR3 nucleotides: TGTGCCACCGGCGTGGACAGGGGGCCAGATGGCTACACCTTC. Translation gives CATGVDRGPDGYTF.

This chain joins TRBV5-1 and TRBJ2-6, with D perhaps TRBD2 (6 bases). Germline values: CDR1 SGHRS, CDR2 YFSETQ. The CDR3 covers 17 residues. Trimming took off 4 bases at V and 1 base at J, with 15 bases between the two ends. The CDR3 region has the DNA TGCGCCAGCAGCGCGGGGACCGGCAGTTCTGGGGCCAACGTCCTGACTTTC. Amino acid sequence: CASSAGTGSSGANVLTF.

This chain connects TRBV28 to TRBJ1-6; TRBD1 matches 7 bases. V dropped 5 bases and J dropped 6; count of bases not matched to a gene: 10. Germline V gene lookup returns CDR1 MDHEN and CDR2 SYDVKM. The CDR3 extends over 16 amino acids. CDR3 residues: CASSPSRQGSNSPLHF. Written as DNA, the CDR3 is TGTGCCAGCAGTCCCTCCCGACAGGGATCTAATTCACCCCTCCACTTT.

The chain carries TRBV5-6 and TRBJ2-7; tentatively, D is TRBD1 or TRBD2 (6 bases each). Germline V gene lookup returns CDR1 SGHDT and CDR2 YYEEEE. The CDR3 totals 15 residues. Trimming took 2 bases from V and 1 from J, leaving 13 bases between them. The CDR3 DNA reads TGTGCCAGCAGCTTCCTTGGGGGGACATCCTACGAGCAGTACTTC. Translating gives CASSFLGGTSYEQYF. Filled out from reference TRBV5-6 and TRBJ2-7, the complete variable domain reads DAGVTQSPTHLIKTRGQQVTLRCSPKSGHDTVSWYQQALGQGPQFIFQYYEEEERQRGNFPDRFSGHQFPNYSSELNVNALLLGDSALYLCASSFLGGTSYEQYFGPGTRLTVT.

The V gene is TRBV4-2, the J gene TRBJ1-5; TRBD1 matches at 8 bases. V shed 4 bases, J shed 1 base, and the junction held 3 bases outside the gene matches. This CDR3 has 15 amino acids. Germline CDR1 reads LGHNA; CDR2 reads YNFKEQ. Here the CDR3 reads CASSRNRGSNQPQHF. As DNA, the CDR3 is TGTGCCAGCAGCCGGAACAGGGGGAGCAATCAGCCCCAGCATTTT.

This clone appeared a few times. One junction end does not reproduce the germline sequence, and a read error may be involved. The rearrangement joins TRBV7-9 to TRBJ1-2, with 9 bases lining up with TRBD1. Germline-derived CDR1 and CDR2 are SEHNR and FQNEAQ (reference sequence). This CDR3 spans 12 amino acids. CDR3 sequence (DNA): TGCGCCAGTGGACAGGGGTCCTATGGCTACACCTTC. Amino acid sequence: CASGQGSYGYTF.

The chain joins TRBV18 to TRBJ2-3; no firm D call. The CDR3 runs 12 residues. The germline gives CDR1 KGHSH, CDR2 LQKENI. V dropped 3 bases and J dropped 6 bases, with 7 bases sitting between them. The CDR3 loop reads CASSPTRDTQYF. The CDR3 DNA sequence: TGTGCCAGCTCACCGACTCGGGATACGCAGTATTTT.

The rearrangement uses TRBV2 and TRBJ2-6, with 9 bases aligning to TRBD1. The V gene end was trimmed by 6 bases and the J gene end by 0 bases; junction bases not matched to a gene: 6. Germline CDR1 and CDR2: SNHLY and FYNNEI. The length of the CDR3 is 17 residues. CDR3 nucleotides: TGTGCCAGCAGGACAGGGGGTTACTACTCTGGGGCCAACGTCCTGACTTTC. Translated: CASRTGGYYSGANVLTF.

This chain links TRBV5-5 with TRBJ2-1, with TRBD1 matching over 7 bases. The V gene end was trimmed by 2 bases and the J gene end by 7 bases; junction bases not matched to a gene: 9. The germline gives CDR1 SGHKS, CDR2 YYEKEE (reference sequence). This CDR3 comprises 15 residues. The CDR3 DNA is TGTGCCAGCAGCTTCAGACAGGGCCTCGGAAATGAGCAGTTCTTC. Translation gives CASSFRQGLGNEQFF.

The chain employs TRBV10-2 and TRBJ2-7; D may match TRBD1 or TRBD2 (6 bases each). Germline loops: CDR1 WSHSY, CDR2 SAAADI. V lost 3 bases, J lost 0 bases, and 15 bases lay in between. This CDR3 has 16 amino acids. The CDR3 protein is CASSERRGTLSYEQYV. The CDR3 nucleotides read TGCGCCAGCAGTGAAAGGAGGGGGACACTCTCCTACGAGCAGTACGTC.

This chain links TRBV5-3 with TRBJ1-2; D is possibly TRBD1 (6 bases). TRBV5-3 carries the ORF label, with uncertain function. The CDR3 extends over 14 amino acids. Trimming took 10 bases from V and 6 from J, leaving 22 bases between them. CDR3 protein: CALTGQGRRNGYTF. The CDR3, as DNA: TGTGCCCTTACTGGGCAGGGGCGGCGGAATGGCTACACCTTC.

J is TRBJ2-5 and V is TRBV15; 7 bases are a match to TRBD2. The CDR3 extends over 15 amino acids. Germline CDR1 and CDR2: LNHNV and YYDKDF (reference sequence). The V gene end was trimmed by 1 base and the J gene end by 4 bases; junction bases not matched to a gene: 6. Here the CDR3 reads CATSRAPQRGETQYF. The CDR3 DNA follows: TGTGCCACCAGCAGAGCTCCCCAGCGGGGAGAGACCCAGTACTTC.

The chain has TRBV5-6 and TRBJ2-2; D unclear. The CDR3 is 13 amino acids. Germline V gives CDR1 SGHDT, CDR2 YYEEEE. Trimming removed 0 bases from V and 7 bases from J, with 7 bases in between. The CDR3 is CASSLGVVGELFF. CDR3 DNA sequence: TGTGCCAGCAGCTTGGGGGTGGTCGGGGAGCTGTTTTTT. The full variable domain, its missing parts supplied by reference TRBV5-6 and TRBJ2-2, is DAGVTQSPTHLIKTRGQQVTLRCSPKSGHDTVSWYQQALGQGPQFIFQYYEEEERQRGNFPDRFSGHQFPNYSSELNVNALLLGDSALYLCASSLGVVGELFFGEGSRLTVL.

J is TRBJ2-1 and V is TRBV9; D unclear. The CDR3 has 13 amino acids. CDR1 SGDLS and CDR2 YYNGEE come from the germline V gene. Trimming shortened V by 4 bases and J by 6 bases, and 11 bases separated the two germline ends. For the CDR3, the DNA is TGTGCCAGCAGCCCACGGGCCTTCAATGAGCAGTTCTTC. Its translation is CASSPRAFNEQFF.

This clone was detected once. The chain joins TRBV7-9 to TRBJ2-7; D gene ambiguous. The germline CDR1 and CDR2 sequences are SEHNR and FQNEAQ (reference sequence). The CDR3 is 16 amino acids. V lost 2 bases, J lost 0 bases, and 14 bases lay in between. The CDR3 is CASSLSVGFPSYEQYF. The CDR3, as DNA: TGTGCCAGCAGCTTAAGTGTGGGGTTCCCCTCCTACGAGCAGTACTTC. The whole variable domain, remainder taken from reference TRBV7-9 and TRBJ2-7, is DTGVSQNPRHKITKRGQNVTFRCDPISEHNRLYWYRQTLGQGPEFLTYFQNEAQLEKSRLLSDRFSAERPKGSFSTLEIQRTEQGDSAMYLCASSLSVGFPSYEQYFGPGTRLTVT.

The chain joins TRBV11-2 to TRBJ1-3, with no clear D. V was pared by 3 bases and J by 7 bases, with 16 bases between. The germline gives CDR1 SGHAT, CDR2 FQNNGV. This CDR3 region has 15 residues. The CDR3 is CASSLRQPARNTIYF. In DNA, the CDR3 is TGTGCCAGCAGCTTGAGGCAACCGGCGCGCAACACCATATATTTT.